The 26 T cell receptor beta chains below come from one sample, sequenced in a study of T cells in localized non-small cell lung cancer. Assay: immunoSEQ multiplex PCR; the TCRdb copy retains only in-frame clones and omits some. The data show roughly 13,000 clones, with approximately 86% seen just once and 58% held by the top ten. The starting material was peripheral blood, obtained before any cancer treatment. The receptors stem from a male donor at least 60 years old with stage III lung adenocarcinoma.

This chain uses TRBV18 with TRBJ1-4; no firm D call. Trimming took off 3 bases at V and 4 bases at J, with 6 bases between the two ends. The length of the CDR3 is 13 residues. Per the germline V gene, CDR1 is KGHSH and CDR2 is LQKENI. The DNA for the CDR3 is TGTGCCAGCTCACCCCGCGTTAATGAAAAACTGTTTTTT. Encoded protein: CASSPRVNEKLFF.

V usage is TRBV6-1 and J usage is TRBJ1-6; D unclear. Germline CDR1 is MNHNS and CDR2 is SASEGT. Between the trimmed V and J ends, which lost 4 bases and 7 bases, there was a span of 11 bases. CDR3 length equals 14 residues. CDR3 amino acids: CASSVTVGNSPLHF. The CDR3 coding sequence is TGTGCCAGCAGTGTGACGGTGGGGAATTCACCCCTCCACTTT.

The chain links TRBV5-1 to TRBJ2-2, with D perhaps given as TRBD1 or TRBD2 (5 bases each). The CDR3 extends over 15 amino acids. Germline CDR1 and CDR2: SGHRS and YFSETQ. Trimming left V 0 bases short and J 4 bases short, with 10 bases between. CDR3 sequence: CASSLDGAGTGELFF. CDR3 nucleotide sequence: TGCGCCAGCAGCTTGGATGGGGCGGGCACCGGGGAGCTGTTTTTT.

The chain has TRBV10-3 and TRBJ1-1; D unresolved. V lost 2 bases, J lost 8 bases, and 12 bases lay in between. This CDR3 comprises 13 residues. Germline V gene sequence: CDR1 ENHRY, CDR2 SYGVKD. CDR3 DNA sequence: TGTGCCATCAGTGAGGTGGTCACTTCCGAAGCTTTCTTT. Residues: CAISEVVTSEAFF.

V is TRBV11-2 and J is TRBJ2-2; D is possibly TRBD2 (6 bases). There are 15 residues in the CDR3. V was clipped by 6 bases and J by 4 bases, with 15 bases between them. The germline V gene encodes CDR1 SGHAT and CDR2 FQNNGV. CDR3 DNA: TGTGCCAGCAGTCCATCCGGGGGTGGCACCGGGGAGCTGTTTTTT. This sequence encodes CASSPSGGGTGELFF.

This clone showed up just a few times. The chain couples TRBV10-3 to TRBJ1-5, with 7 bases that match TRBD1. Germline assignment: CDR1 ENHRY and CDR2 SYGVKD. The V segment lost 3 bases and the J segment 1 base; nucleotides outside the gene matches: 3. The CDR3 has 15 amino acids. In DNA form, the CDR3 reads TGTGCCATCAGTGAATCGGACAGGAGCAATCAGCCCCAGCATTTT. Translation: CAISESDRSNQPQHF.

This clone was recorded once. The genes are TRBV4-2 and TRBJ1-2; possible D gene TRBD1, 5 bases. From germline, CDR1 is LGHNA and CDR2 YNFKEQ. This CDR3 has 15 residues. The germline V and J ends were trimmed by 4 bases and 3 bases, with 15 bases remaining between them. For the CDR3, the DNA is TGTGCCAGCAGCCGTTCGGGGGGGTCGGACTATGGCTACACCTTC. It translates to CASSRSGGSDYGYTF.

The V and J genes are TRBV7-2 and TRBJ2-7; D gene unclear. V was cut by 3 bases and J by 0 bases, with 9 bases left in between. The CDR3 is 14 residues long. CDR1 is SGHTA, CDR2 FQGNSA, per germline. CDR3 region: CASSLKASSYEQYF. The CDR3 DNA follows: TGTGCCAGCAGCTTGAAGGCGAGCTCCTACGAGCAGTACTTC.

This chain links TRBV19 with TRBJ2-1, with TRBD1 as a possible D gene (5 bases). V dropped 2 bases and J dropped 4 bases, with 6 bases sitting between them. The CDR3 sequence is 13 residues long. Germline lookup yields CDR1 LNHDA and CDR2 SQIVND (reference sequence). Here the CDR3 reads CASSIQGYNEQFF. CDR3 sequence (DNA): TGTGCCAGTAGTATACAGGGTTACAATGAGCAGTTCTTC.

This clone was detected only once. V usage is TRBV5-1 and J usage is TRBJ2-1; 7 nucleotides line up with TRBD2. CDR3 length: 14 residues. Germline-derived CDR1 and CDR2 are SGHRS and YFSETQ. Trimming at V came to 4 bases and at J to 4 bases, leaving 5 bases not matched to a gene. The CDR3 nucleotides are TGCGCCAGCAGCCTGGGGGGGATATACAATGAGCAGTTCTTC. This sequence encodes CASSLGGIYNEQFF.

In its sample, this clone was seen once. The CDR3 DNA reads TGTGCCAGCAGTTCAGGCGGAGTCCCCCAGTACTTC. Its protein product is CASSSGGVPQYF. The J gene is TRBJ2-5, the V gene TRBV27; the D is unclear. Germline V gene sequence: CDR1 MNHEY, CDR2 SMNVEV (reference sequence). The CDR3 loop spans 12 amino acids. Trimming took off 4 bases at V and 9 bases at J, with 12 bases between the two ends.

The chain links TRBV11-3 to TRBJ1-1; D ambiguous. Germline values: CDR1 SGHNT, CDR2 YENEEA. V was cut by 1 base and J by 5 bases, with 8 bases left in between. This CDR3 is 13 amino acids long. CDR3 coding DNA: TGTGCCAGCAGCTTAGGAGCTCTGACTGAAGCTTTCTTT. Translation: CASSLGALTEAFF.

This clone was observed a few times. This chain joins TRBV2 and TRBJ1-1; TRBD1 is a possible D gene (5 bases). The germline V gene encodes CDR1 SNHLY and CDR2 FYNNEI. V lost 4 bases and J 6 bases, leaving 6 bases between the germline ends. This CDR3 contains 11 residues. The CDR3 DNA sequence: TGTGCCAGCAGTGCAGGGTCTGAAGCTTTCTTT. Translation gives CASSAGSEAFF.

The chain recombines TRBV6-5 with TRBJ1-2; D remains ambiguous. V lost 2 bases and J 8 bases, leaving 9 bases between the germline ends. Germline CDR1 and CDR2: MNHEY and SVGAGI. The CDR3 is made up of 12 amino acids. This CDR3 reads CASSYVGGGYTF. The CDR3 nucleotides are TGTGCCAGCAGTTACGTCGGCGGGGGCTACACCTTC.

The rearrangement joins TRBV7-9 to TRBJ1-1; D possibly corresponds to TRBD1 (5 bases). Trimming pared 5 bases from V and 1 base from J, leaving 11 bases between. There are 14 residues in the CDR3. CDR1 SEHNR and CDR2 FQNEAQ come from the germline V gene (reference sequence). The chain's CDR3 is CASSPGGSNTEAFF. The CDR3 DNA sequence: TGTGCCAGCAGCCCCGGGGGATCGAACACTGAAGCTTTCTTT.

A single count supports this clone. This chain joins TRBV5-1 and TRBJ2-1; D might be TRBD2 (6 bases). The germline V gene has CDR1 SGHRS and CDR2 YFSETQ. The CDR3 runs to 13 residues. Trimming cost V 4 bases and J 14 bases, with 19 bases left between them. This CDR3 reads CASSNDLAEGKFF. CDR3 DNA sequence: TGCGCCAGCAGCAACGACTTAGCGGAGGGGAAGTTCTTC.

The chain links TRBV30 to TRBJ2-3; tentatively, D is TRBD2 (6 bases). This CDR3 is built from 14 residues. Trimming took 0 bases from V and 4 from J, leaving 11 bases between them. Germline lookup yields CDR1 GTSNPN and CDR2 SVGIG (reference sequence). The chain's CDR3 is CAWSVGEVADTQYF. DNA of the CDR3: TGTGCCTGGAGTGTGGGGGAGGTCGCAGATACGCAGTATTTT.

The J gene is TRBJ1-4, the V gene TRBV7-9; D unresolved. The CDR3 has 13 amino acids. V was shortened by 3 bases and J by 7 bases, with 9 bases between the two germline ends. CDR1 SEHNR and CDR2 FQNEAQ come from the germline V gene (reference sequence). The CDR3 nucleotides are TGTGCCAGCAGCTTCCCAGGTCGTGAAAAACTGTTTTTT. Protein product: CASSFPGREKLFF.

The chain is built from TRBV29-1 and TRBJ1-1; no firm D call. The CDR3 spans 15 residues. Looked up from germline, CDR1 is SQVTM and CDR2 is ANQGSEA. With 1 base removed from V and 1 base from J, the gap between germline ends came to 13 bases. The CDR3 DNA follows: TGCAGCGTTGAAGGGGCCCCCGTGACGAACACTGAAGCTTTCTTT. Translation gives CSVEGAPVTNTEAFF.

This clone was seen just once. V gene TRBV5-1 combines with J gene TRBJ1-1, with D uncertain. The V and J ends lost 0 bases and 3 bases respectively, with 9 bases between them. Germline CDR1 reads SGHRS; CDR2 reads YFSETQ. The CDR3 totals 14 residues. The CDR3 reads CASSLDSGDTEAFF. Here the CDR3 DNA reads TGCGCCAGCAGCTTGGATTCTGGGGACACTGAAGCTTTCTTT.

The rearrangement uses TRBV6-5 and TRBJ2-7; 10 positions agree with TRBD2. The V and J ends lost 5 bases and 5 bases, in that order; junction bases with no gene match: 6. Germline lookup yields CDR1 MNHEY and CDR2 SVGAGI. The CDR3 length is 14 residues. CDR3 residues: CASSRAGGFNEQYF. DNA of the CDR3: TGTGCCAGCAGTCGAGCGGGAGGGTTTAACGAGCAGTACTTC.

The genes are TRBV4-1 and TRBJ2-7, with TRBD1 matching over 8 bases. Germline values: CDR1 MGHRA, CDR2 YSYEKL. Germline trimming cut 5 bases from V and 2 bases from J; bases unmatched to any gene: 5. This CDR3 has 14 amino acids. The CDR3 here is CASSVGQEAYEQYF. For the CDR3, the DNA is TGCGCCAGCAGCGTGGGACAGGAGGCCTACGAGCAGTACTTC.

The CDR3 DNA reads as TGTGCCAGCAGTCCAGAGTACCAAGAGACCCAGTACTTC. Amino acids: CASSPEYQETQYF. The chain employs TRBV27 and TRBJ2-5; D unclear. Between the trimmed V and J ends, which lost 5 bases and 0 bases, there was a span of 7 bases. The CDR3 consists of 13 residues. Germline assignment: CDR1 MNHEY and CDR2 SMNVEV (reference sequence).

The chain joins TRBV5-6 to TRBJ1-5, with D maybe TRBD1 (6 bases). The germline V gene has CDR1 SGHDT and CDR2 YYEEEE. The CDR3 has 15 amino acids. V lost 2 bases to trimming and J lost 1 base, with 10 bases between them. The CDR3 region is CASSFGGQSNQPQHF. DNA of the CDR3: TGTGCCAGCAGCTTCGGGGGGCAGAGCAATCAGCCCCAGCATTTT.

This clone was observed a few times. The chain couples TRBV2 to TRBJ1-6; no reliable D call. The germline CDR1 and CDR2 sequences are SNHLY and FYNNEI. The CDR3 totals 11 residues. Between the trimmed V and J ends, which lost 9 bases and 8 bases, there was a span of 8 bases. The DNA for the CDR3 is TGTGCCAGGGGGATTGATTCACCCCTCCACTTT. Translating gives CARGIDSPLHF.

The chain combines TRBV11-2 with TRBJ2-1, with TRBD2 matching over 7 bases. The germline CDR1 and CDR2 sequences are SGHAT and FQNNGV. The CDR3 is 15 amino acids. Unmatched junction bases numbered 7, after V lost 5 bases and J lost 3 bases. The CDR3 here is CASSTGLENYNEQFF. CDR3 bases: TGTGCCAGCAGCACCGGACTAGAGAACTACAATGAGCAGTTCTTC. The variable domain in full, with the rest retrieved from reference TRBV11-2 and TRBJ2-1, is EAGVAQSPRYKIIEKRQSVAFWCNPISGHATLYWYQQILGQGPKLLIQFQNNGVVDDSQLPKDRFSAERLKGVDSTLKIQPAKLEDSAVYLCASSTGLENYNEQFFGPGTRLTVL.